This T cell receptor beta chain was captured in a study of T cell responses to AZD1222 COVID-19 vaccine. Study-level findings and limits: Two AZD1222 doses significantly raised spike-specific TCR breadth and depth over controls. Among AZD1222 vaccinees, only six or seven were seropositive at baseline. Targeting of unmutated variant regions was reportedly seen in nearly half of spike-specific TCRs. The CD4 TCRs associated with vaccination extended across spike and predominated at 160-218 and 743-854.

The method was immunoSEQ multiplex PCR; TCRdb's version includes in-frame clones alone and lacks a portion of them. The table lists 90,000 to 120,000 clones, 70% to 90% of them singletons. The CDR3 sequence is 14 residues long. V lost 9 bases and J 0 bases, leaving 16 bases between the germline ends. Looked up from germline, CDR1 is SGHNT and CDR2 is YYREEE (reference sequence). In regard to this clone: The antigen is unknown.

This specimen was peripheral blood, taken 28 days after the second AZD1222 dose. The rearrangement joins TRBV5-4 to TRBJ2-7; unclear D gene. This TCR was sampled from an adult who received the AZD1222 COVID-19 vaccine. In DNA, the CDR3 is TGTGCCACATACCCCGGGCCGAGCTCCTACGAGCAGTACTTC. Translating gives CATYPGPSSYEQYF. The full variable domain, in which reference TRBV5-4 and TRBJ2-7 provide the parts outside the CDR3, is ETGVTQSPTHLIKTRGQQVTLRCSSQSGHNTVSWYQQALGQGPQFIFQYYREEENGRGNFPPRFSGLQFPNYSSELNVNALELDDSALYLCATYPGPSSYEQYFGPGTRLTVT.